This is a list of T cell receptor beta chains from one sample in a study of cytomegalovirus exposure and HLA in healthy donors. Clones were read by immunoSEQ multiplex PCR, and TCRdb kept only the in-frame ones, dropping some. The data show roughly 140,000 clones, around 87% seen once. The sequenced sample was PBMCs. Receptor source: a man younger than 30 in good health and CMV-seropositive. Each CDR3 is given with its conserved first and last residue. The order of the fields is J gene, V gene, clone size, D gene, CDR3 protein, CDR3 DNA. A D gene is named only where the DNA matches it firmly. Where a row states a size, it is once, few, many or the class of an expanded clone; other rows omit it.

TRBJ2-7 | TRBV5-1 | - | TRBD2 | CASSLDWGRAYEQYF | TGCGCCAGCAGCTTGGATTGGGGGAGGGCCTACGAGCAGTACTTC
TRBJ2-7 | TRBV25-1 | - | - | CASSEEGRQTYEQYF | TGTGCCAGCAGTGAGGAGGGCCGCCAAACCTACGAGCAGTACTTC
TRBJ2-7 | TRBV18 | - | - | CASSPGQGGTYEQYF | TGTGCCAGCTCACCCGGACAGGGAGGGACCTACGAGCAGTACTTC
TRBJ2-7 | TRBV27 | - | TRBD1 | CASSYGTGDEQYF | TGTGCCAGCAGTTACGGGACAGGTGACGAGCAGTACTTC
TRBJ2-5 | TRBV29-1 | - | TRBD1 | CSARTGSETQYF | TGCAGCGCGCGGACAGGGTCTGAGACCCAGTACTTC
TRBJ1-1 | TRBV10-3 | - | TRBD1 | CAAWDRAGNTEAFF | TGTGCCGCGTGGGACAGGGCGGGGAACACTGAAGCTTTCTTT
TRBJ2-3 | TRBV9 | - | TRBD1 | CASSVSRRDRAADTQYF | TGTGCCAGCAGCGTATCCCGCCGGGACAGGGCGGCAGATACGCAGTATTTT
TRBJ1-3 | TRBV2 | - | - | CASGAPVASDTIYF | TGTGCCAGCGGGGCCCCAGTGGCAAGTGACACCATATATTTT
TRBJ1-6 | TRBV19 | - | TRBD1 | CASSSGQGNNSPLHF | TGTGCCAGTAGTTCCGGACAGGGAAATAATTCACCCCTCCACTTT
TRBJ1-5 | TRBV5-8 | - | TRBD1 | CASSSVGQSLVSNQPQHF | TGTGCCAGCAGCTCTGTGGGACAGAGCCTAGTTAGCAATCAGCCCCAGCATTTT
TRBJ2-7 | TRBV6-1 | - | - | CASSLRDLSSYEQYF | TGTGCCAGCAGTCTCCGGGACTTAAGCTCCTACGAGCAGTACTTC
TRBJ2-1 | TRBV2 | - | TRBD1 | CASRAMGQGIHNEQFF | TGTGCCAGCAGGGCCATGGGACAGGGGATCCACAATGAGCAGTTCTTC
TRBJ1-1 | TRBV29-1 | few | - | CSVVLDSDTEAFF | TGCAGCGTAGTACTTGATTCGGACACTGAAGCTTTCTTT
TRBJ1-2 | TRBV2 | - | TRBD1 | CASREQGNYGYTF | TGTGCCAGCAGAGAACAGGGGAACTATGGCTACACCTTC
TRBJ1-4 | TRBV6-5 | - | - | CASRAQGANEKLFF | TGTGCCAGCAGGGCACAGGGTGCTAATGAAAAACTGTTTTTT
TRBJ2-5 | TRBV10-1 | once | TRBD2 | CASRALAGGAAVQETQYF | TGCGCCAGCAGAGCCTTAGCGGGGGGAGCCGCGGTCCAAGAGACCCAGTACTTC
TRBJ2-3 | TRBV9 | - | - | CASSVAPQESTDTQYF | TGTGCCAGCAGCGTAGCGCCTCAAGAGAGCACAGATACGCAGTATTTT
TRBJ1-5 | TRBV6-5 | once | - | CASSYTGGNQPQHF | TGTGCCAGCAGTTACACGGGGGGCAATCAGCCCCAGCATTTT
TRBJ1-2 | TRBV30 | - | TRBD1 | CAWSLRTGYYYGYTF | TGTGCCTGGAGTTTAAGGACAGGTTACTACTATGGCTACACCTTC
TRBJ2-1 | TRBV11-3 | - | - | CASSLGGGGSYNEQFF | TGTGCCAGCAGCTTAGGGGGAGGGGGTTCCTACAATGAGCAGTTCTTC
TRBJ2-7 | TRBV25-1 | - | TRBD1 | CASSRFQGADEQYF | TGTGCCAGCAGTCGGTTCCAGGGGGCCGACGAGCAGTACTTC
TRBJ2-7 | TRBV7-6 | - | - | CASTNLGGYEQYF | TGTGCCAGCACCAACCTGGGGGGCTACGAGCAGTACTTC
TRBJ2-5 | TRBV4-1 | few | - | CASSRGTEETQYF | TGCGCCAGCAGCCGCGGGACAGAAGAGACCCAGTACTTC
TRBJ2-7 | TRBV4-2 | - | - | CASSQSGAYEQYF | TGTGCCAGCAGCCAATCGGGGGCCTACGAGCAGTACTTC
TRBJ2-3 | TRBV5-1 | - | - | CASTDVVGGSTDTQYF | TGCGCCAGCACCGACGTGGTGGGAGGCAGCACAGATACGCAGTATTTT
TRBJ2-5 | TRBV9 | - | - | CASSVGPGEGTQYF | TGTGCCAGCAGCGTAGGTCCCGGCGAGGGGACCCAGTACTTC
TRBJ1-6 | TRBV2 | - | - | CASSQGTRADSPLHF | TGTGCCAGCAGTCAGGGGACAAGGGCCGATTCACCCCTCCACTTT